What follows are 13 T cell receptor beta chains derived from one specimen sequenced in a study of beta chain features in type 1 diabetes. Since all of the isolated RNA was reverse transcribed, expressed TCRB transcripts were what got sequenced. TCRdb's copy holds only in-frame clones and misses some; the assay was immunoSEQ multiplex PCR. The sample gives approximately 150,000 clones, more than 9% of which show up once; around 1.2% is in the top ten. The sample taken for sequencing was naive CD4+ T cells from blood. Receptors originate from a man aged 18 to 35 in good health.

This clone was recorded a few times. The gene calls are TRBV9 and TRBJ2-1; the match to TRBD2 covers 9 bases. Germline CDR1 SGDLS, CDR2 YYNGEE. Losses at the gene ends were 4 bases for V and 4 bases for J; bases not matched to a gene: 9. This CDR3 is 16 amino acids long. CDR3 sequence: CASSSRRLAGYNEQFF. The CDR3 DNA sequence: TGTGCCAGCAGCTCTCGTAGGCTAGCGGGGTACAATGAGCAGTTCTTC.

A few counts support this clone. The chain carries TRBV7-8 and TRBJ1-6, with a possible D match to TRBD1 (5 bases). Germline CDR1 reads SGHVS; CDR2 reads FQNEAQ. The CDR3 has 14 residues. Trimming cost V 1 base and J 10 bases, with 11 bases left between them. This CDR3 is CASSLGTSKSPLHF. CDR3 sequence (DNA): TGTGCCAGCAGCTTAGGGACATCAAAGTCACCCCTCCACTTT. The full variable domain, its missing parts supplied by reference TRBV7-8 and TRBJ1-6, is GAGVSQSPRYKVAKRGQDVALRCDPISGHVSLFWYQQALGQGPEFLTYFQNEAQLDKSGLPSDRFFAERPEGSVSTLKIQRTQQEDSAVYLCASSLGTSKSPLHFGNGTRLTVT.

With respect to this clone: Other DNA sequences in this sample translate to the same CDR3. In DNA, the CDR3 is TGTGCCAGCAGCTATAGCGGGGGTAGCTCCTACGAGCAGTACTTC. Translating it yields CASSYSGGSSYEQYF. The rearrangement links TRBV6-5 to TRBJ2-7, with 9 nucleotides matching TRBD2. The CDR3 runs 15 residues. Germline V CDR1 and CDR2: MNHEY, SVGAGI. V was pared by 6 bases and J by 0 bases, with 6 bases of the junction left unmatched.

V and J are TRBV6-5 and TRBJ2-7, with D possibly TRBD2 on 7 matching bases. The CDR3 is 15 residues long. Trimming stripped 0 bases from V and 3 bases from J, with 12 bases between. The germline V gene has CDR1 MNHEY and CDR2 SVGAGI. The CDR3 reads CASSYSRGAYYEQYF. The CDR3, as DNA: TGTGCCAGCAGTTACTCACGGGGGGCGTACTACGAGCAGTACTTC.

The chain combines TRBV6-6 with TRBJ1-3, with D hard to call. The CDR3 contains 15 residues. V was clipped by 6 bases and J by 0 bases, with 12 bases between them. CDR1 is MNHNY, CDR2 SVGAGI, per germline (reference sequence). CDR3 region: CASRLTANSGNTIYF. The CDR3 bases are TGTGCCAGCAGGCTCACAGCAAACTCTGGAAACACCATATATTTT.

The chain joins TRBV11-2 to TRBJ2-7, with D unresolved. The CDR3 contains 17 residues. Germline-derived CDR1 and CDR2 are SGHAT and FQNNGV. Between the trimmed V and J ends, which lost 1 base and 0 bases, there was a span of 16 bases. This CDR3 is CASSLAENLGLSYEQYF. CDR3 sequence (DNA): TGTGCCAGCAGCTTAGCGGAGAACCTGGGTCTCTCCTACGAGCAGTACTTC.

The chain combines TRBV11-2 with TRBJ2-1; 9 bases match TRBD2. V shed 0 bases and J 4 bases; nucleotides not matched to a gene: 1. This CDR3 spans 15 amino acids. Germline lookup yields CDR1 SGHAT and CDR2 FQNNGV. CDR3 sequence reads: CASSLDLAGYNEQFF. The CDR3, as DNA: TGTGCCAGCAGCTTAGATCTAGCGGGGTACAATGAGCAGTTCTTC.

This clone was detected only a few times. This chain links TRBV7-7 with TRBJ2-5; D remains unclear. Trimming cost V 1 base and J 2 bases, with 11 bases left between them. CDR1 SSHAT and CDR2 FNYEAQ come from the germline V gene (reference sequence). CDR3 size: 15 residues. CDR3 DNA: TGTGCCAGCAGCTTAGGCGTGAACCTACAAGAGACCCAGTACTTC. Protein product: CASSLGVNLQETQYF.

The chain employs TRBV5-1 and TRBJ2-1; D is perhaps TRBD1 (5 bases). This CDR3 has 15 amino acids. Germline V gene lookup returns CDR1 SGHRS and CDR2 YFSETQ. Trimming removed 3 bases from V and 2 bases from J, with 12 bases in between. For the CDR3, the DNA is TGCGCCAGCAGCTCGGCAGGGTGGCCCTACAATGAGCAGTTCTTC. Encoded protein: CASSSAGWPYNEQFF.

The J gene is TRBJ2-7, the V gene TRBV7-2; 9 bases map to TRBD1. The trim removed 3 bases at V and 0 bases at J, leaving 3 bases unmatched. This CDR3 is built from 15 residues. Germline values: CDR1 SGHTA, CDR2 FQGNSA. CDR3 coding DNA: TGTGCCAGCAGCTTGGGACAGGGTCTCTCCTACGAGCAGTACTTC. Protein product: CASSLGQGLSYEQYF.

The sample holds a few counts of this clone. The rearrangement uses TRBV6-5 and TRBJ2-7; weak D call: TRBD1 (5 bases). There are 12 residues in the CDR3. Germline-derived CDR1 and CDR2 are MNHEY and SVGAGI. V was cut by 7 bases and J by 3 bases, with 10 bases left in between. As DNA, the CDR3 is TGTGCCAGCAAGGACACGAGCTACGAGCAGTACTTC. Its translation is CASKDTSYEQYF.

CDR3 residues: CASSRGRGYEQYF. The CDR3 DNA reads TGTGCCAGCAGTCGGGGCAGGGGTTACGAGCAGTACTTC. The chain combines TRBV5-4 with TRBJ2-7, with TRBD1 as a possible D gene (6 bases). Germline-derived CDR1 and CDR2 are SGHNT and YYREEE (reference sequence). V was pared by 5 bases and J by 4 bases, with 13 bases between. The CDR3 is 13 amino acids.

This clone came up a few times. In DNA, the CDR3 is TGTGCCAGCATCCCGGGACAGGGTTGGTCAGAGACCCAGTACTTC. Residues: CASIPGQGWSETQYF. V usage is TRBV7-2 and J usage is TRBJ2-5, with 9 positions matching TRBD1. Germline V lookup: CDR1 SGHTA, CDR2 FQGNSA. CDR3 length: 15 residues. V was clipped by 7 bases and J by 4 bases; unmatched bases: 10.